This entry concerns a single T cell receptor (beta chain). What it binds is not known. The DNA input per sorted-subset replicate PCR was roughly 210 ng, corresponding to roughly 31,000 T cell genomes. Produced via immunoSEQ multiplex PCR; TCRdb's table is partial and in-frame only. The table records some 900,000 clones, 76% of them present only once. The V gene's germline CDR1 is SGHNT and CDR2 YYREEE (reference sequence). The CDR3 has 14 residues. V dropped 4 bases and J dropped 2 bases, with 12 bases sitting between them. The entry originates in a study of shared clonotypes between healthy human individuals. Study-level results: For naive CD4 cells, 4% to 6% of clonotypes were shared across a handful of donors. Since donors were few, the genetic and exposure-history diversity represented was limited. Memory subsets had estimated richness that was generally smaller than that of naive subsets.

The specimen was memory CD4+ T cells sorted from blood. Subset denoted: CD45RA-negative fraction. The sequence came from a man younger than 35 in good health. This chain uses TRBV5-4 with TRBJ1-2, with unresolved D. The CDR3 bases are TGTGCCAGCAGCCCACAGCTTCCAAACTATGGCTACACCTTC. Translating it yields CASSPQLPNYGYTF. The variable domain in full, completed from reference TRBV5-4 and TRBJ1-2, reads ETGVTQSPTHLIKTRGQQVTLRCSSQSGHNTVSWYQQALGQGPQFIFQYYREEENGRGNFPPRFSGLQFPNYSSELNVNALELDDSALYLCASSPQLPNYGYTFGSGTRLTVV.